The sequence of this T cell receptor (beta chain) was determined in a study of graft-versus-host responses after intestinal transplantation. With respect to this clone: Its matching antigen is unknown.

Germline V gives CDR1 SGHRS, CDR2 YFSETQ. The V segment lost 3 bases and the J segment 3 bases; nucleotides outside the gene matches: 2. The CDR3 runs to 15 residues. Study-wide points: Circulating GvH clone levels at their peak were associated with HvG declines (early post-transplant). Marrow from the recipient contained GvH clones, some of which had appeared first in ileum or blood.

The protocol was immunoSEQ multiplex PCR, while the TCRdb copy is restricted to in-frame clones and leaves out a portion. The sample has about 45,000 clones; about 91% are singletons. The origin of this receptor is a human patient who received an intestinal transplant, so some T cells may come from the graft donor. The sample was PBMCs, taken 524 days after transplant. The chain links TRBV5-1 to TRBJ2-7; TRBD2 aligns across 14 bases. CDR3 amino acids: CASSSGTSGSYEQYF. Here the CDR3 DNA reads TGCGCCAGCAGCTCGGGGACTAGCGGGAGCTACGAGCAGTACTTC.